Listed below are T cell receptor beta chains from one sample, sequenced in a study of T cell repertoires in cytomegalovirus infection. In TCRdb, the reads were re-called with MiXCR into one record per CDR3 protein. Among 150,000 or so distinct CDR3 sequences listed, 6.5% were seen once. The specimen sequenced was PBMCs. The receptors stem from a human donor in good health (CMV status not recorded). Some clones in this sample may be carry-over from other donors' samples. The CDR3 runs from the conserved cysteine through the conserved F or W. Each record gives: D gene, J gene, V gene, clone size, CDR3 protein, CDR3 DNA. The D gene is left open where the match is weak. Some rows have no size entry. The others give once, few or many, or a class for an expanded clone.

>NA|TRBJ1-1|TRBV12-3/TRBV12-4|few
CASSFISGVMGAFF
TGTGCCAGCAGTTTCATCTCCGGGGTGATGGGAGCTTTCTTT
>NA|TRBJ1-1|TRBV5-1|NA
CASLTRIGTMFMQANTEAFF
TGCGCCAGCCTTACGCGAATTGGGACAATGTTTATGCAGGCGAACACTGAAGCTTTCTTT
>TRBD1|TRBJ1-1|TRBV5-1|many
CASSLLGQGEGTEAFF
TGCGCCAGCAGCTTGCTCGGGCAGGGGGAAGGCACTGAAGCTTTCTTT
>TRBD1|TRBJ2-7|TRBV12-3/TRBV12-4|many
CASRMGQEAYEQYF
TGTGCCAGCAGGATGGGACAGGAAGCCTACGAGCAGTACTTC
>NA|TRBJ2-3|TRBV7-2|many
CASSLGVRGSGTDTQYF
TGTGCCAGCAGCTTAGGCGTTCGGGGTAGCGGCACAGATACGCAGTATTTT
>NA|TRBJ2-5|TRBV20-1|NA
CSANPARGQETQYF
TGCAGTGCTAACCCCGCGCGGGGCCAAGAGACCCAGTACTTC
>TRBD2|TRBJ2-7|TRBV25-1|many
CASSELGGTYEQYF
TGTGCCAGCAGTGAATTGGGGGGGACCTACGAGCAGTACTTC
>NA|TRBJ1-2|TRBV7-6|few
CASSLGGSWDYGYTF
TGTGCCAGCAGCTTAGGAGGGTCTTGGGACTATGGCTACACCTTC
>NA|TRBJ1-2|TRBV27|many
CASSSASSTGNYGYTF
TGTGCCAGCAGTTCGGCCTCTTCTACAGGGAACTATGGCTACACCTTC
>NA|TRBJ1-5|TRBV25-1|NA
CASSGDAGSNQPQHF
TGTGCCAGCAGTGGGGACGCGGGCAGCAATCAGCCCCAGCATTTT
>NA|TRBJ1-6|TRBV7-2|many
CASSSPPGTQNSPLHF
TGTGCCAGCAGCTCACCCCCCGGGACACAGAATTCACCCCTCCACTTT
>NA|TRBJ2-1|TRBV7-2|many
CASSQGPGDEQFF
TGTGCCAGCAGCCAAGGCCCCGGGGATGAGCAGTTCTTC
>NA|TRBJ1-2|TRBV29-1|once
CSVEDVGGYTF
TGCAGCGTTGAAGATGTAGGTGGCTACACCTTC
>NA|TRBJ1-2|TRBV10-3|many
CAISEIEDGYGYTF
TGTGCCATCAGTGAAATCGAGGACGGCTATGGCTACACCTTC
>NA|TRBJ2-2|TRBV6-1|NA
CASSVGGRRPRLFF
TGTGCCAGCAGCGTTGGGGGACGTCGCCCGAGGCTGTTTTTT
>TRBD1|TRBJ1-5|TRBV12-3/TRBV12-4|many
CASSRESGTGRHSNQPQHF
TGTGCCAGCAGTCGCGAATCCGGGACAGGGAGACATAGCAATCAGCCCCAGCATTTT
>NA|TRBJ1-5|TRBV7-2|many
CASSWSPSNQPQHF
TGTGCCAGCAGCTGGAGTCCTAGCAATCAGCCCCAGCATTTT